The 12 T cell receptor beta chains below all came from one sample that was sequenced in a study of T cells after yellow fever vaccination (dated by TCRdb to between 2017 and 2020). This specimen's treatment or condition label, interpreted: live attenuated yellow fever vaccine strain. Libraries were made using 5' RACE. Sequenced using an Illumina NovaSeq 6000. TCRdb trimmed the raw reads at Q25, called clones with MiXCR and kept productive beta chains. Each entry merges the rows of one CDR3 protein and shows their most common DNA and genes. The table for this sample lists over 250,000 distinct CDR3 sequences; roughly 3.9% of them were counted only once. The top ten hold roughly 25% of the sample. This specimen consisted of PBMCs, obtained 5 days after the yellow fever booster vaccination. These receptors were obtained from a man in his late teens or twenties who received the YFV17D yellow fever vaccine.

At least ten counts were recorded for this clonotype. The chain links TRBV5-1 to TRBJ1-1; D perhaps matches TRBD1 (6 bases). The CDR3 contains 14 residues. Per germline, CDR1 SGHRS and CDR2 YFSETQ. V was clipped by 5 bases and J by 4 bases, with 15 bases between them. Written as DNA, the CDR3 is TGCGCCAGCAGGGATACAGGGCTGGGCACTGAAGCTTTCTTT. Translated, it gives CASRDTGLGTEAFF.

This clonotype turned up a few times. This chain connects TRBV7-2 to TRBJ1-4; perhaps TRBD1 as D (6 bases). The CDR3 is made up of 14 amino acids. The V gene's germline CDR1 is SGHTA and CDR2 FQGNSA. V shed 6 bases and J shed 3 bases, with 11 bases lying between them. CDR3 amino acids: CASRAGVANEKLFF. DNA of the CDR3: TGTGCCAGCAGGGCAGGGGTAGCTAATGAAAAACTGTTTTTT.

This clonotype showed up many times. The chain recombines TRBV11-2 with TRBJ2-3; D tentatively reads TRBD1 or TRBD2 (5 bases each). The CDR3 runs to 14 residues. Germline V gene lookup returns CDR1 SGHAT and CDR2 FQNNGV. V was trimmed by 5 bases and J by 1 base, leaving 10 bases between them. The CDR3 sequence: CASSPGPGTDTQYF. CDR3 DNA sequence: TGTGCCAGCAGCCCGGGGCCGGGCACAGATACGCAGTATTTT.

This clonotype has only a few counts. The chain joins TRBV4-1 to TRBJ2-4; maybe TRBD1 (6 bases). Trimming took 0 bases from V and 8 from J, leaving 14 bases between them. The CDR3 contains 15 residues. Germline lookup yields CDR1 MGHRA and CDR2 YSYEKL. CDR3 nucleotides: TGCGCCAGCAGCCAAGATGAAGGGGGTTTGGACATTCAGTACTTC. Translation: CASSQDEGGLDIQYF.

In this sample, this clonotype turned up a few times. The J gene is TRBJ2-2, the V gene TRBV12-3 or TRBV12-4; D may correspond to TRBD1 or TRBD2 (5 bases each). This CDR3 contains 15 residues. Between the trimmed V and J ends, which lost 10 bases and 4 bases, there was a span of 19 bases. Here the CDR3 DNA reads TGTGCCACCGCGACCGGGACGGTACTCACCGGGGAGCTGTTTTTT. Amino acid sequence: CATATGTVLTGELFF.

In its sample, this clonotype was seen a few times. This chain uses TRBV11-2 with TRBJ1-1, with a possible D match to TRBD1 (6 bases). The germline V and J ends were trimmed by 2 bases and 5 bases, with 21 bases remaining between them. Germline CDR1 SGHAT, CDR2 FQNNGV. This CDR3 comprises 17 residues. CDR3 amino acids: CASSLRLRGWWGTEAFF. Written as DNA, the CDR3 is TGTGCCAGCAGCTTACGTCTCAGGGGATGGTGGGGAACTGAAGCTTTCTTT. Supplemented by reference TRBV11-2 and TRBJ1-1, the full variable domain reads EAGVAQSPRYKIIEKRQSVAFWCNPISGHATLYWYQQILGQGPKLLIQFQNNGVVDDSQLPKDRFSAERLKGVDSTLKIQPAKLEDSAVYLCASSLRLRGWWGTEAFFGQGTRLTVV.

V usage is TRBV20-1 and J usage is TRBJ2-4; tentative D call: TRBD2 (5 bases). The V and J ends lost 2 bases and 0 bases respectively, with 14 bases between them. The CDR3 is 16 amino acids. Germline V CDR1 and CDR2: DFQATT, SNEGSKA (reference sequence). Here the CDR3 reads CSARRSGEGAKNIQYF. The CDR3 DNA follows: TGCAGTGCTAGAAGGTCCGGGGAAGGAGCCAAAAACATTCAGTACTTC.

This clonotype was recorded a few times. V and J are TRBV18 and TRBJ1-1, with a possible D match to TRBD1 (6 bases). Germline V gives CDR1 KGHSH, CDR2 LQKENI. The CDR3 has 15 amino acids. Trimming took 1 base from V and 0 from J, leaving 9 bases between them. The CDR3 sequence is CASSPRTAVNTEAFF. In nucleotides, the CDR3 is TGTGCCAGCTCACCACGGACAGCCGTGAACACTGAAGCTTTCTTT.

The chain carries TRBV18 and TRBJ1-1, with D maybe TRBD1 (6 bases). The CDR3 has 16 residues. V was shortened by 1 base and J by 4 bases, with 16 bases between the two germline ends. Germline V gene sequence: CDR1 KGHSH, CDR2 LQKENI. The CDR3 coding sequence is TGTGCCAGCTCACCACTTACTGGACAGCGATCCACTGAAGCTTTCTTT. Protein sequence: CASSPLTGQRSTEAFF.

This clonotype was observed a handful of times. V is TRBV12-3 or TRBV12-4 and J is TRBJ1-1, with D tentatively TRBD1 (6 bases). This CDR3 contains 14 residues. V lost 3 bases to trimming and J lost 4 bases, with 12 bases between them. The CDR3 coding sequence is TGTGCCAGCAGTTTGGGGGGGCCGGCCACTGAAGCTTTCTTT. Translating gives CASSLGGPATEAFF.

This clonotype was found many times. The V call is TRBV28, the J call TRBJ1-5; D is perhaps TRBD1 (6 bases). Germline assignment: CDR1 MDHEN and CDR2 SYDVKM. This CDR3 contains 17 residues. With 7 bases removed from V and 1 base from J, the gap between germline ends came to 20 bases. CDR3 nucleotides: TGTGCCAGCACCACTAATTACGGACAGCCAAGCAATCAGCCCCAGCATTTT. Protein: CASTTNYGQPSNQPQHF.

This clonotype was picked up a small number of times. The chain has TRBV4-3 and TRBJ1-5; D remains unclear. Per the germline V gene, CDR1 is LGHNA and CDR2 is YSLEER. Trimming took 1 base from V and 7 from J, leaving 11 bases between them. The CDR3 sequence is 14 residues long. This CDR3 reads CASSQGVSLQPQHF. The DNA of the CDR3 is TGCGCCAGCAGCCAAGGTGTCAGTTTGCAGCCCCAGCATTTT.